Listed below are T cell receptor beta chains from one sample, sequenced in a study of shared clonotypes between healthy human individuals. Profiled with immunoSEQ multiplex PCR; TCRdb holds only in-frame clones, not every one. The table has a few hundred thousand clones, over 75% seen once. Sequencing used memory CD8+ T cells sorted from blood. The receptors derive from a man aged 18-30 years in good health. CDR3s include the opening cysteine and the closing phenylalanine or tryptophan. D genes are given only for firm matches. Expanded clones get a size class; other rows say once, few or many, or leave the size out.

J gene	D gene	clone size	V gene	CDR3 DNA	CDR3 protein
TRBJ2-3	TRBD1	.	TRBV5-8	TGTGCCAGCAGCTTGGAGCCTCCGACAGGGAAGAATCCAGATACGCAGTATTTT	CASSLEPPTGKNPDTQYF
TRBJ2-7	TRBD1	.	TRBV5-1	TGCGCCAGCAGCTCAGCAGACAGGGTCCCGTTCTACGAGCAGTACTTC	CASSSADRVPFYEQYF
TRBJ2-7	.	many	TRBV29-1	TGCAGCGCCGAGGGTTACTACGAGCAGTACTTC	CSAEGYYEQYF
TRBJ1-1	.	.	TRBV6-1	TGTGCCAGCAGTGAAGCTCAGGTCAAGAACACTGAAGCTTTCTTT	CASSEAQVKNTEAFF
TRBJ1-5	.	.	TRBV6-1	TGTGCCAGCAGTGAATCGGTCAACCCAGGAAATCAGCCCCAGCATTTT	CASSESVNPGNQPQHF
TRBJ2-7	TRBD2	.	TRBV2	TGTGCCAGCAGTGAAGCTAGCGGGACCCGCTACGAGCAGTACTTC	CASSEASGTRYEQYF
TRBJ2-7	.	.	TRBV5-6	TGTGCCAGCAGCTTGGTCCCCTCGGGGGAGCAGTACTTC	CASSLVPSGEQYF
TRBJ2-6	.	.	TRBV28	TGTGCCAGCAGTTCGATCCACCAGGGTTTCTTTGGGGCCAACGTCCTGACTTTC	CASSSIHQGFFGANVLTF
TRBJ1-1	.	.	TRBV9	TGTGCCAGCGCCGGACGGAACACTGAAGCTTTCTTT	CASAGRNTEAFF
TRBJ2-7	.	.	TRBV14	TGTGCCAGCAGCCCGTGGGACGGTTCCTACGAGCAGTACTTC	CASSPWDGSYEQYF
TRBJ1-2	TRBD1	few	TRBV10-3	TGTGCCATCAGTGAAGACAGGGCTTTTGGCTACACCTTC	CAISEDRAFGYTF
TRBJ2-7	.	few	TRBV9	TGTGCCAGCAGCGCTAGTGATTCCTACGAGCAGTACTTC	CASSASDSYEQYF
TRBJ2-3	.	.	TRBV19	TGTGCCAGTAGTATCTTGACCGGGGATACGCAGTATTTT	CASSILTGDTQYF
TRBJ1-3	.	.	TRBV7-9	TGTGCCAGCAGCTTACAGGGGTCGGAAAACACCATATATTTT	CASSLQGSENTIYF
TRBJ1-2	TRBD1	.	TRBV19	TGTGCCAGTAGTATGCGGAGCGACAGGGGAGACAACAGCTACACCTTC	CASSMRSDRGDNSYTF
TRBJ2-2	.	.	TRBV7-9	TGTGCCAGCAGCTTACCCCAGGGTTCGGGCGGGGAGCTGTTTTTT	CASSLPQGSGGELFF
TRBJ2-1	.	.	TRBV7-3	TGTGCCAGCAGCCCCACGGGGATCCGGAGCTCCTACAATGAGCAGTTCTTC	CASSPTGIRSSYNEQFF
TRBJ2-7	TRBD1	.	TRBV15	TGTGCCACCAGCAGAGATCTGGGGACAGGGGAGCAGTACTTC	CATSRDLGTGEQYF
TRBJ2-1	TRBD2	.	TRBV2	TGTGCCACCGGGAGGTCGGGGGACAATGAGCAGTTCTTC	CATGRSGDNEQFF
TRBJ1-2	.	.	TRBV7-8	TGTGCCAGCAGCTTAGCATCCTCCTCCGGTGGCTACACCTTC	CASSLASSSGGYTF
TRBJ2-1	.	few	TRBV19	TGTGCCAGTAGTATTGATAGGGTACTTTACTCCTACAATGAGCAGTTCTTC	CASSIDRVLYSYNEQFF
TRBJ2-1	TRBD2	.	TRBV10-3	TGTGCCATCAACCGATTCTCCGGGACTAGCGGGCCCTACAATGAGCAGTTCTTC	CAINRFSGTSGPYNEQFF
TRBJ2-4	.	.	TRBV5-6	TGTGCCAGCAGCTTGTTGGGTGAAAACATTCAGTACTTC	CASSLLGENIQYF
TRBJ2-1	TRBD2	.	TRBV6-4	TGTGCCAGCAGTGACGAGAGCGGGAGTCACCACAATGAGCAGTTCTTC	CASSDESGSHHNEQFF
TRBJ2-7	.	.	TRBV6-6	TGTGCCAGCAGCCATGGGTACGGGGTAACCTACGAGCAGTACTTC	CASSHGYGVTYEQYF
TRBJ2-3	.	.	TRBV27	TGTGCCAGCAGTTTATTAGGGCCTCCTAGCACAGATACGCAGTATTTT	CASSLLGPPSTDTQYF
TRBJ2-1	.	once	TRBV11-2	TGTGCCAGCAGCTTGCGGATCGGGGTGAGCTCCTACAATGAGCAGTTCTTC	CASSLRIGVSSYNEQFF
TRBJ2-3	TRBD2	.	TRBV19	TGTGCCAGTAGTATCCCCACCCCAAGCGGGGGGACCACAGATACGCAGTATTTT	CASSIPTPSGGTTDTQYF
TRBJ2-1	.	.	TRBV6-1	TGTGCCAGCAGTCCCCCAAACGTCAATGAGCAGTTCTTC	CASSPPNVNEQFF
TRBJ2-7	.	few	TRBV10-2	TGCGCCAGCAGCGACTACGAGCAGTACTTC	CASSDYEQYF
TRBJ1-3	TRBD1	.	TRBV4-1	TGCGCCAGCAGCCGGCTTCCGGGACAGGGATTTCCTGGAAACACCATATATTTT	CASSRLPGQGFPGNTIYF
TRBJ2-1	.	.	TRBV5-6	TGTGCCAGCAGCTTGGAAGGGACCTACAATGAGCAGTTCTTC	CASSLEGTYNEQFF
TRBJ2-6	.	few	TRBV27	TGTGCCAGCAGCCCCGGGCCGGGAGGGGCCAACGTCCTGACTTTC	CASSPGPGGANVLTF
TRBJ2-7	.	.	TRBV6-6	TGTGCCAGCAGTCCCCAGGGTTTTCGAGACGAGCAGTACTTC	CASSPQGFRDEQYF